This TCR beta chain was captured by sequencing in a study of shared clonotypes between healthy human individuals (dated by TCRdb to the early 2020s). With regard to the full study: A few men and two women, aged 18 to 49 years, made up the cohort. To increase sequencing depth and limit assay-specific biases, TCR repertoire library preparation and sequencing were carried out by different laboratories using diverse techniques. Between about 0.9 and 10 billion PBMCs per donor were obtained by leukapheresis. Blood TCR repertoires of 5 or 6 healthy adults were deeply sequenced to estimate repertoire size and the extent of clonotype sharing between individuals. For each donor, CD4 naive and CD4 memory were each given three plates, CD8 naive was given two plates, and CD8 memory was given one plate. Beyond this particular receptor, the publication reports: Sampling was restricted to blood, and TCR repertoires in tissues likely differ from the TCR repertoires found in blood. Pairwise subsampling led to the expectation that sequencing depth would affect the degree of clonotype sharing among donors. When several donors were compared, the shared fraction of clonotypes was about 5% for naive CD4, roughly 3.4% for naive CD8, roughly 2.5% for memory CD4, and 0.35% to 0.4% for memory CD8. Higher generation probabilities were observed for clonotypes shared by all four sorted-subset donors than for non-shared clonotypes. Because the study included only a small number of donors, the genetic and exposure-history diversity represented was limited. Larger estimated clonotype richness was generally found for naive subsets than for memory subsets. Even with the large sequencing depth, rarefaction of the sorted-subset datasets indicated that sequencing was incomplete.

Healthy HIV-negative adults with no recently reported acute infections or vaccinations were included as donors. All donors were Caucasian adults living in Nashville, Tennessee, USA. CD4+ T cells were enriched by magnetic negative selection; naive cells were then positively selected on CD45RA, and the negative fraction formed the memory subset. Blood was collected by leukapheresis, and PBMCs were isolated by Ficoll-Histopaque density gradient centrifugation and then cryopreserved in liquid nitrogen vapor phase. Purity and quantity of every magnetically sorted T cell population were checked by analytical flow cytometry. Each sorted fraction had its genomic DNA isolated and then quantified by UV absorbance on a Nanodrop 2000c. Using the deep immunoSEQ assay, TCR CDR3 regions were amplified from genomic DNA by multiplex PCR. Extracted genomic DNA from each cell subset was distributed evenly across all wells of several immunoSEQ 96-well plates, and each plate was treated as a replicate. For sorted subsets, about 200 ng genomic DNA, equal to 30,000 or so T cell genomes, was loaded into each replicate PCR. The purified libraries were quantified using a Qubit 3.0 fluorometer, sized with a Bioanalyzer 2100, and then quantified again using the KAPA Library Quantification kit. Every immunoSEQ 96-well plate was sequenced on a dedicated single-read 150-cycle Illumina NextSeq 550 flow cell. The original pipeline was this. Because the immunoSEQ output held only junctional sequences and lacked quality scores, the filtering could not match the filtering applied to full-length reads. Sequences were annotated with PyIR, a Python wrapper for IgBLAST v1.9, using IMGT germline references to assign V/J genes and CDR3. Any read was removed if the V/J assignment was weak (E-value above 1e-6), the CDR3 was missing, or the read contained stop codons, out-of-frame junctions, or ambiguous translated residues. V3J clonotypes were defined by identical inferred V gene, J gene, and CDR3 amino acid sequence. The percentage overlap between two repertoires was calculated by dividing the number of shared unique clonotypes by the size of the smaller repertoire. Three approaches were used to assess repertoire richness: RTK rarefaction, the Chao1 estimator, and Recon v2.1 estimates of unobserved clonotypes. OLGA was used to compute generation probabilities for all TCRbeta clonotypes that the gDNA method yielded from a handful of donors. TCRdb re-hosts the immuneACCESS table, in-frame sequences only. Its copies lack some clones; in the studies checked, an unresolved V gene accounts for under half of them, and the cause for the rest is not known. The DNA gave D and trimming, while V, J and clone size come from that table. This sample has 2 million to 2.5 million clones in its table, and approximately 96% of those were observed once. 0.1% to 0.15% of the sample lies in the top ten.

V is cut by 0 bases and J by 2 bases, and the space between the germline ends is 10 bases. The CDR3 spans 14 residues, from the cysteine through the phenylalanine. The DNA shown is the 42-base CDR3, in frame from base 1. CDR1 and CDR2 are drawn from the germline V gene (reference sequence): GTSNPN, SVGIG. A word on this clone: Its antigen target is currently unknown. Base quality data are lacking; no much larger clone is found one base away.

The specimen was naive CD4+ T cells sorted from blood. The label giving this sample's cell subset or site can be read as: CD45RA+ positively selected. The V gene is TRBV30 and the J gene is TRBJ1-1, and perhaps TRBD1 as D gene, on 6 matching bases. The TCR was taken from a man between 18 and 29 years old in good health. This receptor has the CDR3 CAWSVDRLNTEAFF. The DNA sequence is as follows: TGTGCCTGGAGTGTAGACAGGTTAAACACTGAAGCTTTCTTT.